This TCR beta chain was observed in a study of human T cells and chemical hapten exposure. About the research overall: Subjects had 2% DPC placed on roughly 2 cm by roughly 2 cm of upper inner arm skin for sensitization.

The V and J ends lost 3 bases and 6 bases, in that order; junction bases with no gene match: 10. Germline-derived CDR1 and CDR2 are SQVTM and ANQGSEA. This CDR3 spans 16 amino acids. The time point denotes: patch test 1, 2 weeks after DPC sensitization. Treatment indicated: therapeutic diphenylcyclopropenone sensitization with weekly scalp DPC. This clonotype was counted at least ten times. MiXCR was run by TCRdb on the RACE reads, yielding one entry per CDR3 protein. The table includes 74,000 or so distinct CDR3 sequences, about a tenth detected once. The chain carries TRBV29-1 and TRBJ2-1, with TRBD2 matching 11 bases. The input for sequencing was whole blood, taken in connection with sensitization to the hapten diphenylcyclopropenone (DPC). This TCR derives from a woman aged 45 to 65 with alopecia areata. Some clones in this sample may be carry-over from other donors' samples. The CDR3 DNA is TGCAGCGTTGAGTCTCTAGGTAGCGGGAGGGCCAATGAGCAGTTCTTC. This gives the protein CSVESLGSGRANEQFF.